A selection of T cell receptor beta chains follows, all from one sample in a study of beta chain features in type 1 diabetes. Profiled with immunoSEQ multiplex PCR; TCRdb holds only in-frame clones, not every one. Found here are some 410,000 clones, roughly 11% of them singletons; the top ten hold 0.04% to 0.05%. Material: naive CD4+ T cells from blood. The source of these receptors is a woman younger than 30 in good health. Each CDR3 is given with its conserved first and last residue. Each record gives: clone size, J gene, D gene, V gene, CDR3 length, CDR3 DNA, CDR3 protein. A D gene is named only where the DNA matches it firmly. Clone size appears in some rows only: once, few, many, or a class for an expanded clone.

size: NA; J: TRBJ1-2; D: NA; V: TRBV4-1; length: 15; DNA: TGCGCCAGCAGCCAAGGGGACACCTCTAACTATGGCTACACCTTC; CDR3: CASSQGDTSNYGYTF
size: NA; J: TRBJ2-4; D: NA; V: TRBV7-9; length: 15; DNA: TGTGCCAGCAGCCCCCAGCGGATAGCCAAAAACATTCAGTACTTC; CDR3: CASSPQRIAKNIQYF
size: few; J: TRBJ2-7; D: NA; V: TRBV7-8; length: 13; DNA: TGTGCCAGCATCCTGCTGTTAGGTTACGAGCAGTACTTC; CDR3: CASILLLGYEQYF
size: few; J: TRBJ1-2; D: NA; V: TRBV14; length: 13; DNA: TGTGCCAGCAGCCAAGTCCCTAACTATGGCTACACCTTC; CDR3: CASSQVPNYGYTF
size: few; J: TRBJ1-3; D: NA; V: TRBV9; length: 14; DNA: TGTGCCAGCACCTTAGGGGCGGACGGAAACACCATATATTTT; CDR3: CASTLGADGNTIYF
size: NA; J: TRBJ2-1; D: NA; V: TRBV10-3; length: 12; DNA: TGTGCCATCTCCGACATCGGCCATGAGCAGTTCTTC; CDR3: CAISDIGHEQFF
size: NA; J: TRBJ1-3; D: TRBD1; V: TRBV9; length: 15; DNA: TGTGCCAGCAGCCCTCGGGACAGGACTGGAAACACCATATATTTT; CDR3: CASSPRDRTGNTIYF
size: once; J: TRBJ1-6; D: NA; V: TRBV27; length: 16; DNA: TGTGCCAGCAGTTCTGGGGTAGGGCCATTAAATTCACCCCTCCACTTT; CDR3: CASSSGVGPLNSPLHF
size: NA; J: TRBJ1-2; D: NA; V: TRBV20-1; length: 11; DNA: TGCAGTGCTCCCAGGAGACACGGCTACACCTTC; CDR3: CSAPRRHGYTF
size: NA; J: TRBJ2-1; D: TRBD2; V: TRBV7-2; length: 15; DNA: TGTGCCAGCAGCTTAGGGACTAGCGGGAGTTATGAGCAGTTCTTC; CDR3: CASSLGTSGSYEQFF
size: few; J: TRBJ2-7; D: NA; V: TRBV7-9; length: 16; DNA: TGTGCCAGCAGCTTAGTTGGGGCCGGAGCCTCCTACGAGCAGTACTTC; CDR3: CASSLVGAGASYEQYF
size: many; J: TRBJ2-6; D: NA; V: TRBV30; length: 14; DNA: TGTGCCTGGACGAGGGTGCGAGGGGCCAACGTCCTGACTTTC; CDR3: CAWTRVRGANVLTF
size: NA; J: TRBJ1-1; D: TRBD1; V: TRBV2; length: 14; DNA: TGTGCCAGCAGTGTGTTTCAGGGGGACACTGAAGCTTTCTTT; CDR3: CASSVFQGDTEAFF
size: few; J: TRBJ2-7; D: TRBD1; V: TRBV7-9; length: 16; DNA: TGTGCCAGCAGCACCCCGGCCAAGACAGGGTGGTACGAGCAGTACTTC; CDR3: CASSTPAKTGWYEQYF
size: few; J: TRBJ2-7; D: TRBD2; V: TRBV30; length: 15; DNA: TGTGCCTGGACCAAAGGACTAGCGGGTACCTACGAGCAGTACTTC; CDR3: CAWTKGLAGTYEQYF
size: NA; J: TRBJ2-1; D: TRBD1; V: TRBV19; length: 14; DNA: TGTGCCAGTAGCAGGGACAGGGACTACAATGAGCAGTTCTTC; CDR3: CASSRDRDYNEQFF
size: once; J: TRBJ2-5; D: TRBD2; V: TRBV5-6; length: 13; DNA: TGTGCCAGCAGCTCGAGCGGGGTGGGGACCCAGTACTTC; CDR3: CASSSSGVGTQYF
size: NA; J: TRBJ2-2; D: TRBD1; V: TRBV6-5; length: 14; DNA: TGTGCCAGCAGTTACGAAGGGGGCCCCGGGGAGCTGTTTTTT; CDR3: CASSYEGGPGELFF
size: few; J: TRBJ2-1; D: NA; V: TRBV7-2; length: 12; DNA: TGTGCCAGCAGCTTAGGCGTCTATGAGCAGTTCTTC; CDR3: CASSLGVYEQFF
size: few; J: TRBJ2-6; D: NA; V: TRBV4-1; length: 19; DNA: TGCGCCAGCAGCCAAGTAATCCCTACAGGCCCGGGTGGGGCCAACGTCCTGACTTTC; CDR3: CASSQVIPTGPGGANVLTF
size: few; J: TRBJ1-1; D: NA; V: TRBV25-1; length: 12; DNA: TGTGCCAGCAGTGACAGGGGAACTGAAGCTTTCTTT; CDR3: CASSDRGTEAFF
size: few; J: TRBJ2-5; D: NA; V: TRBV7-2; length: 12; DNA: TGTGCCAGCAGCTTTCAGGGTGTGACCCAGTACTTC; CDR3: CASSFQGVTQYF
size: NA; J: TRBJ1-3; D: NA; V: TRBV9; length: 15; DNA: TGTGCCAGCAGCCCCGCGTCAGGTGAAGGAAACACCATATATTTT; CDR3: CASSPASGEGNTIYF
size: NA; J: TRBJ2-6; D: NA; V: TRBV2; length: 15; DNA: TGTGCCAGCAGTGAACAGGGGTCTGGGGCCAACGTCCTGACTTTC; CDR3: CASSEQGSGANVLTF
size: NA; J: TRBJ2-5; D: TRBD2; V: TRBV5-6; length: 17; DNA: TGTGCCAGCAGTTTGATGGACACGGGGGGTCAACAAGAGACCCAGTACTTC; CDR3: CASSLMDTGGQQETQYF
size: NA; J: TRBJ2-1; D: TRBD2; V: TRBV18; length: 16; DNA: TGTGCCAGCTCACCCCGACTAGCGGGAGTAAGCAATGAGCAGTTCTTC; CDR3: CASSPRLAGVSNEQFF